Each of the 14 T cell receptor beta chains below was sequenced from the same sample in a study of cytotoxic CD8 clonotypes in ibrutinib-treated CLL. Using immunoSEQ multiplex PCR, the repertoire was profiled, and TCRdb retains in-frame clones only, with some absent. The profile shows about 80,000 clones, more than 75% of them singletons. The sequencing here drew on PBMCs, taken after 12 months of ibrutinib treatment. The receptor source for this set is a human donor with chronic lymphocytic leukemia.

Notes on this clone: Other nucleotide sequences from this sample produce the same CDR3. V usage is TRBV27 and J usage is TRBJ2-1; 8 bases match TRBD1. From germline, CDR1 is MNHEY and CDR2 SMNVEV (reference sequence). The CDR3 covers 16 residues. Unmatched junction bases numbered 14, after V lost 5 bases and J lost 8 bases. The CDR3 region is CASSPSQGAIPYEQFF. CDR3 DNA sequence: TGTGCCAGCAGTCCATCCCAGGGGGCTATTCCTTATGAGCAGTTCTTC.

J is TRBJ2-5 and V is TRBV11-2; D possibly corresponds to TRBD1 (5 bases). The germline V gene encodes CDR1 SGHAT and CDR2 FQNNGV. V was cut by 1 base and J by 2 bases, with 8 bases left in between. This CDR3 has 14 residues. DNA for the CDR3: TGTGCCAGCAGCTTAGCGGACATGCAAGAGACCCAGTACTTC. Protein sequence: CASSLADMQETQYF.

The chain recombines TRBV27 with TRBJ2-3; D perhaps matches TRBD2 (6 bases). Per germline, CDR1 MNHEY and CDR2 SMNVEV (reference sequence). Deletions cut 0 bases from V and 2 bases from J, with 15 bases between. This CDR3 has 17 residues. CDR3 sequence reads: CASSLSLPGAPTDTQYF. The CDR3 DNA reads TGTGCCAGCAGTTTATCCCTACCGGGAGCTCCCACAGATACGCAGTATTTT.

The rearrangement uses TRBV27 and TRBJ2-7; D ambiguous. Germline V gives CDR1 MNHEY, CDR2 SMNVEV (reference sequence). The CDR3 is 14 amino acids. Trimming left V 3 bases short and J 0 bases short, with 9 bases between. CDR3 sequence reads: CASSLQVHSYEQYF. Written as DNA, the CDR3 is TGTGCCAGCAGTTTGCAGGTCCACTCCTACGAGCAGTACTTC.

The chain has TRBV11-2 and TRBJ2-5; D possibly corresponds to TRBD1 (5 bases). CDR3 size: 14 residues. V lost 5 bases and J lost 0, with 10 bases in between. Germline lookup yields CDR1 SGHAT and CDR2 FQNNGV. CDR3: CASSRSGHQETQYF. CDR3 DNA sequence: TGTGCCAGCAGCCGCTCAGGGCACCAAGAGACCCAGTACTTC.

V is TRBV27 and J is TRBJ2-7; D possibly uses TRBD1 or TRBD2 (6 bases each). V was shortened by 11 bases and J by 6 bases, with 23 bases between the two germline ends. The CDR3 consists of 14 residues. Germline assignment: CDR1 MNHEY and CDR2 SMNVEV (reference sequence). The CDR3 reads CASRGRGGGGEQYF. The CDR3 region has the DNA TGTGCCTCCAGGGGCAGGGGAGGAGGAGGCGAGCAGTACTTC.

The rearrangement uses TRBV11-2 and TRBJ1-1; D is ambiguous. Germline V CDR1 and CDR2: SGHAT, FQNNGV. Trimming cost V 3 bases and J 2 bases, with 13 bases left between them. The CDR3 covers 15 residues. CDR3 in DNA: TGTGCCAGCAGCTTGGCGGCACCATCTAACACTGAAGCTTTCTTT. As protein: CASSLAAPSNTEAFF.

The J gene is TRBJ1-4, the V gene TRBV7-2; 8 nucleotides match TRBD1. Germline V CDR1 and CDR2: SGHTA, FQGNSA. The CDR3 totals 15 residues. V shed 4 bases and J 5 bases; nucleotides not matched to a gene: 6. DNA for the CDR3: TGTGCCAGCAGCTCCGGACAGGGCGGGAATGAAAAACTGTTTTTT. It is translated as CASSSGQGGNEKLFF. Full variable domain (outside the CDR3, taken from reference TRBV7-2 and TRBJ1-4): GAGVSQSPSNKVTEKGKDVELRCDPISGHTALYWYRQSLGQGLEFLIYFQGNSAPDKSGLPSDRFSAERTGGSVSTLTIQRTQQEDSAVYLCASSSGQGGNEKLFFGSGTQLSVL.

The chain couples TRBV30 to TRBJ2-3; 14 bases match TRBD2. The CDR3 loop spans 14 amino acids. Germline assignment: CDR1 GTSNPN and CDR2 SVGIG (reference sequence). Trimming took 5 bases from V and 4 from J; bases not matched to a gene: 2. The CDR3 sequence: CAWRLAGGPDTQYF. In DNA form, the CDR3 reads TGTGCCTGGCGACTAGCGGGGGGGCCAGATACGCAGTATTTT.

The chain has TRBV2 and TRBJ1-2; weak D call: TRBD1 (5 bases). CDR1 is SNHLY, CDR2 FYNNEI, per germline. The CDR3 consists of 13 residues. The ends were cut back, 4 bases at V and 5 bases at J, with 11 bases in the middle. The CDR3 here is CASSGSGLYGYTF. CDR3 DNA: TGTGCCAGCAGTGGGTCGGGGCTTTATGGCTACACCTTC.

The rearrangement joins TRBV6-5 to TRBJ1-2; D might be TRBD1 (5 bases). Trimming took off 6 bases at V and 4 bases at J, with 12 bases between the two ends. The germline V gene has CDR1 MNHEY and CDR2 SVGAGI. The CDR3 extends over 13 amino acids. CDR3 in DNA: TGTGCCAGCAGGCCCAGGGTAGGCTATGGCTACACCTTC. Its translation: CASRPRVGYGYTF.

The V call is TRBV11-3, the J call TRBJ2-7; D is uncertain. There are 13 residues in the CDR3. The germline V and J ends were trimmed by 1 base and 3 bases, with 7 bases remaining between them. CDR1 is SGHNT and CDR2 is YENEEA in the germline V gene. DNA for the CDR3: TGTGCCAGCAGCTTAGGGGTCGGCTACGAGCAGTACTTC. This codes for CASSLGVGYEQYF.

This clone was seen only a few times. DNA of the CDR3: TGTGCCAGCAGCTTAGCAGGGGCACGGCGGCCCCAGCATTTT. This sequence encodes CASSLAGARRPQHF. The chain recombines TRBV7-2 with TRBJ1-5; tentatively, D is TRBD1 (5 bases). The CDR3 loop spans 14 amino acids. The germline V gene encodes CDR1 SGHTA and CDR2 FQGNSA. V lost 0 bases and J lost 9, with 12 bases in between.

The chain joins TRBV27 to TRBJ2-5, with a weak D call TRBD2 (6 bases). Trimming left V 3 bases short and J 0 bases short, with 11 bases between. Looked up from germline, CDR1 is MNHEY and CDR2 is SMNVEV (reference sequence). The CDR3 loop spans 15 amino acids. The CDR3 loop is CASSFVGGNQETQYF. DNA of the CDR3: TGTGCCAGCAGTTTTGTGGGAGGCAACCAAGAGACCCAGTACTTC.